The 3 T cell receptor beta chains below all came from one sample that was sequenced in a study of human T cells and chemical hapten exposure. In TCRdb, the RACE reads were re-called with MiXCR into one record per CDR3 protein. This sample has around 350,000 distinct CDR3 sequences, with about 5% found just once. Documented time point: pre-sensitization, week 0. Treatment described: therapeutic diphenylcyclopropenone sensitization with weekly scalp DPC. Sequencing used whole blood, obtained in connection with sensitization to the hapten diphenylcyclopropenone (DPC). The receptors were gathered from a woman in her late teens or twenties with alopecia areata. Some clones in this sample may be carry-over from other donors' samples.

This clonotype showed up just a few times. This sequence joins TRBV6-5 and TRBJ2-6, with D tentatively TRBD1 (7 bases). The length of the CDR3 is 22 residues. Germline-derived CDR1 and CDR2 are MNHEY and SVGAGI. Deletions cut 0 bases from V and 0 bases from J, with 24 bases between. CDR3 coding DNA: TGTGCCAGCAGTTACTCGACTCTCAGGGGGTACGGAGGGCCCTCTGGGGCCAACGTCCTGACTTTC. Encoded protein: CASSYSTLRGYGGPSGANVLTF.

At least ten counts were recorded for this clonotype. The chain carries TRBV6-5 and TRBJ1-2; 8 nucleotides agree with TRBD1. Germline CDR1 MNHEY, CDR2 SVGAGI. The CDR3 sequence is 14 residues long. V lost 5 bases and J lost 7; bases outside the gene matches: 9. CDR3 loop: CASSAGQGALGYTF. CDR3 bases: TGTGCCAGCAGTGCGGGTCAGGGGGCGCTTGGCTACACCTTC.

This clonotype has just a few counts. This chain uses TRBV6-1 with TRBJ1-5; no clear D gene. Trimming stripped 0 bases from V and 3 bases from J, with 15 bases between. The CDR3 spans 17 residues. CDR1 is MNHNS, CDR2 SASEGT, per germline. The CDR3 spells CASSEAPPTPINQPQHF. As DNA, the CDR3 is TGTGCCAGCAGTGAAGCCCCCCCGACACCCATCAATCAGCCCCAGCATTTT.